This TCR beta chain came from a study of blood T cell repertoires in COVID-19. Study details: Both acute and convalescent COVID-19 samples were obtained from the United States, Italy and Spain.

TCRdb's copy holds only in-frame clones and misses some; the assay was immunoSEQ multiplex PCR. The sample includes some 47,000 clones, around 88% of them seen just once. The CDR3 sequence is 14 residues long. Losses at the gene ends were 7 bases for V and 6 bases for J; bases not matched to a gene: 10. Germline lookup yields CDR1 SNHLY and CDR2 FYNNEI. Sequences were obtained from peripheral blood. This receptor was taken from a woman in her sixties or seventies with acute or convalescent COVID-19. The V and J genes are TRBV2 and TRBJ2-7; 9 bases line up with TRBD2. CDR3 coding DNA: TGTGCCAGCAAGCGCGGGCTAGCGGGACCCGAGCAGTACTTC. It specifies CASKRGLAGPEQYF.